Each of the 30 T cell receptor beta chains below was sequenced from the same sample in a study of T cells in Graves' hyperthyroidism and ophthalmopathy. RNA transcripts gave rise to amplified TCR beta CDR3 regions. First-round RT-PCR with HTBI primers amplified the TCR CDR3 region. One entry per CDR3 protein, called by TCRdb with MiXCR from the multiplex PCR reads. The repertoire includes some 300,000 distinct CDR3 sequences, roughly 15% of them detected once, and less than 8% sits in the top ten. Source material: blood. All receptors derive from a woman aged 40 to 55 with Graves' hyperthyroidism.

This clonotype was observed at least ten times. The chain employs TRBV3-1 and TRBJ2-1, with D tentatively TRBD1 (5 bases). The CDR3 runs 17 residues. Trimming pared 0 bases from V and 2 bases from J, leaving 14 bases between. Germline-derived CDR1 and CDR2 are LGHDT and YNNKEL (reference sequence). The CDR3 nucleotides are TGTGCCAGCAGCCAAGATGCAGGGTTCGTAACCTACAATGAGCAGTTCTTC. Its translation: CASSQDAGFVTYNEQFF.

This clonotype was detected many times. This chain joins TRBV11-3 and TRBJ2-1; 10 positions match TRBD1. V was pared by 8 bases and J by 9 bases, with 10 bases of the junction left unmatched. The CDR3 runs to 14 residues. CDR1 and CDR2 from the germline V gene are SGHNT and YENEEA. CDR3 sequence (DNA): TGTGCCAGCGGTTCGGGACAGGGGTATGGTGAGCAGTTCTTC. This translates into CASGSGQGYGEQFF.

Many counts were recorded for this clonotype. V and J are TRBV24-1 and TRBJ1-2; D is unclear. Trimming cost V 3 bases and J 5 bases, with 6 bases left between them. This CDR3 region has 12 residues. Germline-derived CDR1 and CDR2 are KGHDR and SFDVKD. CDR3 DNA sequence: TGTGCCACCAGTGATCCACCATATGGCTACACCTTC. Translation gives CATSDPPYGYTF.

This clonotype was observed many times. V usage is TRBV6-1 and J usage is TRBJ2-1; 7 bases are a match to TRBD2. V was pared by 7 bases and J by 0 bases, with 3 bases of the junction left unmatched. Germline values: CDR1 MNHNS, CDR2 SASEGT. This CDR3 region has 14 residues. The CDR3 region is CASTGGGSYNEQFF. The CDR3 coding sequence is TGTGCCAGCACGGGGGGAGGCTCCTACAATGAGCAGTTCTTC.

V and J are TRBV24-1 and TRBJ2-5; 7 bases agree with TRBD2. The CDR3 extends over 16 amino acids. Germline CDR1 reads KGHDR; CDR2 reads SFDVKD. J was trimmed by 2 bases and V by 6 bases; bases with no gene match: 11. The DNA for the CDR3 is TGTGCCACCAGTCCGCCGAGACTAGCTAATCAAGAGACCCAGTACTTC. Residues: CATSPPRLANQETQYF.

This clonotype has a count of ten or more. V gene TRBV12-3 or TRBV12-4 combines with J gene TRBJ1-1, with a tentative D call TRBD1 (5 bases). CDR3 length: 14 residues. Trimming left V 0 bases short and J 7 bases short, with 12 bases between. CDR3 coding DNA: TGTGCCAGCAGTTTAGCTGGGGGGGGGGGTGAAGCTTTCTTT. Translated: CASSLAGGGGEAFF.

In this sample, this clonotype turned up a few times. V usage is TRBV13 and J usage is TRBJ2-7, with TRBD2 identical over 9 bases. The CDR3 totals 15 residues. CDR1 is PRHDT, CDR2 FYEKMQ, per germline (reference sequence). Trimming cost V 2 bases and J 6 bases; bases outside gene matches: 8. CDR3 coding DNA: TGTGCCAGCAGCTTAAGGCTGCGGGGGGGGGGCGAGCAGTACTTC. It specifies CASSLRLRGGGEQYF. Filled out from reference TRBV13 and TRBJ2-7, the complete variable domain reads AAGVIQSPRHLIKEKRETATLKCYPIPRHDTVYWYQQGPGQDPQFLISFYEKMQSDKGSIPDRFSAQQFSDYHSELNMSSLELGDSALYFCASSLRLRGGGEQYFGPGTRLTVT.

In this sample, this clonotype turned up many times. This chain connects TRBV7-8 to TRBJ2-7, with 7 bases fitting TRBD2. J gave up 1 base and V 1 base, and 4 bases lay outside the gene matches. Germline CDR1 is SGHVS and CDR2 is FQNEAQ. This CDR3 comprises 15 residues. Here the CDR3 reads CASSLGGGGSYEQYF. CDR3 nucleotides: TGTGCCAGCAGCTTAGGTGGGGGGGGGTCCTACGAGCAGTACTTC.

This clonotype was seen at least ten times. The CDR3 DNA reads TGCGCCAGCAGCTTGGATACCCGGGCTCAATATAATTCACCCCTCCACTTT. This codes for CASSLDTRAQYNSPLHF. The rearrangement uses TRBV5-1 and TRBJ1-6; no reliable D call. Germline-derived CDR1 and CDR2 are SGHRS and YFSETQ. The germline V and J ends were trimmed by 0 bases and 4 bases, with 14 bases remaining between them. The length of the CDR3 is 17 residues.

The V gene is TRBV7-9, the J gene TRBJ2-1; 12 nucleotides align to TRBD1. Losses at the gene ends were 3 bases for V and 10 bases for J; bases not matched to a gene: 7. The CDR3 sequence is 15 residues long. Germline CDR1 reads SEHNR; CDR2 reads FQNEAQ (reference sequence). CDR3 nucleotides: TGTGCCAGCAGCTTTGGTCGGGACAGGGGGCTAGAGCAGTTCTTC. Translating it yields CASSFGRDRGLEQFF.

This clonotype was detected only a few times. V is TRBV7-2 and J is TRBJ1-3; the D is unclear. Deletions cut 8 bases from V and 8 bases from J, with 7 bases between. Germline CDR1 is SGHTA and CDR2 is FQGNSA. This CDR3 region has 10 residues. The CDR3 loop is CASVFDTIYF. Here the CDR3 DNA reads TGTGCCAGCGTCTTTGACACCATATATTTT.

This clonotype was seen ten or more times. This chain connects TRBV6-1 to TRBJ2-1, with 10 bases lining up with TRBD2. The CDR3 runs 14 residues. Per the germline V gene, CDR1 is MNHNS and CDR2 is SASEGT. The ends lost 5 bases at V and 8 bases at J; junction bases unmatched: 6. CDR3 nucleotide sequence: TGTGCCAGCAGTTTGATAGCGGGAGGATATGAGCAGTTCTTC. Translation gives CASSLIAGGYEQFF.

This clonotype was detected ten times or more. V is TRBV6-1 and J is TRBJ2-5; 7 bases agree with TRBD2. Germline V gene lookup returns CDR1 MNHNS and CDR2 SASEGT. J gave up 2 bases and V 6 bases, and 12 bases lay outside the gene matches. The CDR3 covers 16 residues. The DNA of the CDR3 is TGTGCCAGCAGCCAAGGAGGGCTAGCGGCTCAAGAGACCCAGTACTTC. Amino acid sequence: CASSQGGLAAQETQYF.

In this sample, this clonotype turned up many times. The chain employs TRBV6-5 and TRBJ1-6; TRBD1 might be the D (6 bases). The CDR3 is 18 residues long. Germline V CDR1 and CDR2: MNHEY, SVGAGI. V lost 0 bases to trimming and J lost 4 bases, with 16 bases between them. The CDR3 DNA follows: TGTGCCAGCAGTTACTCGAGGGGGGGCGCGGGTTATAATTCACCCCTCCACTTT. It yields the protein CASSYSRGGAGYNSPLHF.

This clonotype was seen many times. This rearrangement joins TRBV11-2 to TRBJ2-3, with TRBD2 matching 10 bases. Per the germline V gene, CDR1 is SGHAT and CDR2 is FQNNGV. The CDR3 contains 14 residues. V shed 5 bases, J shed 5 bases, and the junction held 4 bases outside the gene matches. The CDR3 DNA is TGTGCCAGCAGCACGACTAGCGGGTTAGATACGCAGTATTTT. As protein: CASSTTSGLDTQYF.

The CDR3 sequence: CASSLGTGTASYGYTF. Written as DNA, the CDR3 is TGTGCCAGCAGCTTAGGAACCGGGACGGCCTCTTATGGCTACACCTTC. The chain joins TRBV7-9 to TRBJ1-2, with D tentatively TRBD1 (5 bases). V was trimmed by 1 base and J by 5 bases, leaving 17 bases between them. Germline V gives CDR1 SEHNR, CDR2 FQNEAQ (reference sequence). The CDR3 runs to 16 residues.

This clonotype was detected ten times or more. The chain joins TRBV11-2 to TRBJ2-1; TRBD2 is a possible D gene (7 bases). V lost 5 bases and J 0 bases, leaving 14 bases between the germline ends. This CDR3 is built from 16 residues. Germline assignment: CDR1 SGHAT and CDR2 FQNNGV. This chain's CDR3 is CASSVGGAGSYNEQFF. The CDR3 coding sequence is TGTGCCAGCAGCGTTGGGGGGGCGGGCTCCTACAATGAGCAGTTCTTC.

Ten or more counts support this clonotype. This chain uses TRBV18 with TRBJ2-7; no clear D gene. The CDR3 consists of 15 residues. CDR1 KGHSH and CDR2 LQKENI come from the germline V gene. V dropped 2 bases and J dropped 0 bases, with 11 bases sitting between them. In DNA, the CDR3 is TGTGCCAGCTCACCAGATGGACGAACCTCCTACGAGCAGTACTTC. Amino acid sequence: CASSPDGRTSYEQYF. The entire variable domain, with the rest obtained from reference TRBV18 and TRBJ2-7, is as follows: NAGVMQNPRHLVRRRGQEARLRCSPMKGHSHVYWYRQLPEEGLKFMVYLQKENIIDESGMPKERFSAEFPKEGPSILRIQQVVRGDSAAYFCASSPDGRTSYEQYFGPGTRLTVT.

This clonotype has at least ten counts. The CDR3 DNA sequence: TGTGCCACCAGTGACAGGGGTTTTAATCAGCCCCAGCATTTT. Amino acids: CATSDRGFNQPQHF. The chain combines TRBV24-1 with TRBJ1-5; tentatively, D is TRBD1 (6 bases). The CDR3 contains 14 residues. V was pared by 4 bases and J by 4 bases, with 10 bases between. Germline-derived CDR1 and CDR2 are KGHDR and SFDVKD.

This clonotype was found many times. V and J are TRBV12-3 or TRBV12-4 and TRBJ2-7; D might be TRBD1 (5 bases). V was shortened by 5 bases and J by 6 bases, with 11 bases between the two germline ends. There are 12 residues in the CDR3. In nucleotides, the CDR3 is TGTGCCAGCAGTCGCAGGGCAATCGAGCAGTACTTC. This encodes CASSRRAIEQYF.

This clonotype has a count of ten or more. The genes are TRBV20-1 and TRBJ2-1; perhaps TRBD1 as D (5 bases). Germline CDR1 and CDR2: DFQATT and SNEGSKA (reference sequence). The germline V and J ends were trimmed by 5 bases and 3 bases, with 14 bases remaining between them. The CDR3 is 14 amino acids. The CDR3 here is CSALQGLGYNEQFF. In DNA form, the CDR3 reads TGCAGTGCTCTTCAGGGATTGGGCTACAATGAGCAGTTCTTC.

The chain links TRBV9 to TRBJ2-1, with 9 bases lining up with TRBD2. The CDR3 contains 15 residues. The junction had 5 bases not matched to a gene; V was cut back by 1 base and J by 6 bases. The V gene's germline CDR1 is SGDLS and CDR2 YYNGEE. CDR3 protein: CASSVPGLAVNEQFF. Here the CDR3 DNA reads TGTGCCAGCAGCGTACCGGGACTAGCTGTCAATGAGCAGTTCTTC.

This chain links TRBV7-2 with TRBJ2-7; the match to TRBD2 covers 12 bases. Germline V gives CDR1 SGHTA, CDR2 FQGNSA. The CDR3 loop spans 16 amino acids. V dropped 4 bases and J dropped 2; count of bases not matched to a gene: 6. In nucleotides, the CDR3 is TGTGCCAGCAGCTCACGGACTAGCGGGAACACCTACGAGCAGTACTTC. The encoded protein is CASSSRTSGNTYEQYF.

This clonotype was counted only a few times. The J gene is TRBJ1-2, the V gene TRBV12-3 or TRBV12-4; 9 bases map to TRBD1. The CDR3 covers 16 residues. Trimming took 3 bases from V and 6 from J; bases not matched to a gene: 11. The chain's CDR3 is CASSFYAGQGEDGYTF. The CDR3 DNA reads as TGTGCCAGCAGTTTTTATGCGGGACAGGGTGAAGATGGCTACACCTTC.

This clonotype has at least ten counts. This sequence joins TRBV28 and TRBJ2-1; 7 nucleotides agree with TRBD1. The CDR3 loop spans 14 amino acids. Germline V gene sequence: CDR1 MDHEN, CDR2 SYDVKM. V shed 5 bases and J 5 bases; nucleotides not matched to a gene: 6. This chain's CDR3 is CASSRQGGDNEQFF. In DNA form, the CDR3 reads TGTGCCAGCAGTCGACAGGGTGGGGACAATGAGCAGTTCTTC.

The chain recombines TRBV27 with TRBJ2-7; D is possibly TRBD2 (6 bases). CDR1 is MNHEY, CDR2 SMNVEV, per germline (reference sequence). V lost 3 bases to trimming and J lost 6 bases, with 12 bases between them. This CDR3 is 13 amino acids long. CDR3 sequence reads: CASSFSGAPEQYF. CDR3 DNA: TGTGCCAGCAGTTTTTCGGGAGCCCCCGAGCAGTACTTC.

In this sample, this clonotype turned up many times. V is TRBV6-1 and J is TRBJ1-5; D call uncertain. The CDR3 loop spans 11 amino acids. Germline lookup yields CDR1 MNHNS and CDR2 SASEGT. V lost 1 base and J lost 8, with 3 bases in between. CDR3: CASSEGKPQHF. The CDR3 DNA follows: TGTGCCAGCAGTGAAGGGAAGCCCCAGCATTTT.

This clonotype turned up a few times. J is TRBJ2-2 and V is TRBV5-1; 7 nucleotides match TRBD1. The J segment lost 3 bases and the V segment lost 5 bases, leaving 10 bases of the junction unmatched. Germline loops: CDR1 SGHRS, CDR2 YFSETQ. CDR3 size: 16 residues. This chain's CDR3 is CASSWKGGADTGELFF. The CDR3 region has the DNA TGCGCCAGCAGTTGGAAAGGGGGCGCGGACACCGGGGAGCTGTTTTTT. The entire variable domain, with the rest obtained from reference TRBV5-1 and TRBJ2-2, is as follows: KAGVTQTPRYLIKTRGQQVTLSCSPISGHRSVSWYQQTPGQGLQFLFEYFSETQRNKGNFPGRFSGRQFSNSRSEMNVSTLELGDSALYLCASSWKGGADTGELFFGEGSRLTVL.

Only one count was recorded for this clonotype. A much larger clone differs by one base, so this may be a read error. CDR3 in amino acids: CAISEQGNTEAFF. DNA of the CDR3: TGTGCCATCAGTGAACAGGGGAACACTGAAGCTTTCTTT. The chain links TRBV10-3 to TRBJ1-1, with D possibly being TRBD1 (6 bases). The CDR3 is 13 residues long. Trimming removed 3 bases from V and 1 base from J, with 6 bases in between. Per the germline V gene, CDR1 is ENHRY and CDR2 is SYGVKD.

In its sample, this clonotype was seen many times. V is TRBV12-3 or TRBV12-4 and J is TRBJ2-2; perhaps TRBD1 as D (6 bases). Trimming stripped 6 bases from V and 2 bases from J, with 13 bases between. The CDR3 contains 15 residues. The CDR3 DNA is TGTGCCAGCAGCCGCCCGGACAGCAACACCGGGGAGCTGTTTTTT. Protein: CASSRPDSNTGELFF.